This T cell receptor beta chain was identified during a study of blood T cell repertoires in COVID-19. Looking at the study overall: The United States, Italy and Spain provided the acute and convalescent COVID-19 samples. Sample material is recorded as cDNA or gDNA derived from T cells, B-cell-depleted T cells, or PBMCs.

In the original workflow: Reference gene primer amplification in the assay estimated nucleated cell counts. Profiling relied on immunoSEQ multiplex PCR, and the TCRdb table lists in-frame clones only, not all of them. The V and J calls and clone size come from that table; D and trimming were worked out from the DNA. The profile shows 400,000 to 450,000 clones, 86% of them singletons. J lost 4 bases, V lost 3 bases, and 7 bases had no gene match. The CDR3 loop spans 18 amino acids. Per the germline V gene, CDR1 is LNHDA and CDR2 is SQIVND (reference sequence). The sequenced sample consisted of peripheral blood. The J gene is TRBJ2-6, the V gene TRBV19, with 12 bases aligning to TRBD2. The source is a woman aged 30 to 39 with active or convalescent COVID-19. The CDR3 spells CASSIFPSGRGGANVLTF. For the CDR3, the DNA is TGTGCCAGTAGTATCTTTCCTAGCGGGAGGGGAGGGGCCAACGTCCTGACTTTC. Using reference TRBV19 and TRBJ2-6 for the parts outside the CDR3, the full variable domain is DGGITQSPKYLFRKEGQNVTLSCEQNLNHDAMYWYRQDPGQGLRLIYYSQIVNDFQKGDIAEGYSVSREKKESFPLTVTSAQKNPTAFYLCASSIFPSGRGGANVLTFGAGSRLTVL.